This T cell receptor (beta chain) appears in the sequencing data of a study of blood T cell repertoires in COVID-19. Here immunoSEQ multiplex PCR was the method, and the copy in TCRdb shows in-frame clones only, minus some. Among some 380,000 clones listed, 88% were seen once. Germline trimming cut 1 base from V and 5 bases from J; bases unmatched to any gene: 7. This CDR3 region has 15 residues. In germline, CDR1 is SGHDT, CDR2 YYEEEE. This chain uses TRBV5-6 with TRBJ2-7, with 9 bases matching TRBD2. This TCR came from a woman in her forties with acute COVID-19. The sample taken for sequencing was PBMCs or T cells enriched from blood (not recorded which). The CDR3 region is CASSLTASGAHEQYF. For the CDR3, the DNA is TGTGCCAGCAGCTTGACGGCTAGCGGGGCCCACGAGCAGTACTTC. Filled out from reference TRBV5-6 and TRBJ2-7, the complete variable domain reads DAGVTQSPTHLIKTRGQQVTLRCSPKSGHDTVSWYQQALGQGPQFIFQYYEEEERQRGNFPDRFSGHQFPNYSSELNVNALLLGDSALYLCASSLTASGAHEQYFGPGTRLTVT.